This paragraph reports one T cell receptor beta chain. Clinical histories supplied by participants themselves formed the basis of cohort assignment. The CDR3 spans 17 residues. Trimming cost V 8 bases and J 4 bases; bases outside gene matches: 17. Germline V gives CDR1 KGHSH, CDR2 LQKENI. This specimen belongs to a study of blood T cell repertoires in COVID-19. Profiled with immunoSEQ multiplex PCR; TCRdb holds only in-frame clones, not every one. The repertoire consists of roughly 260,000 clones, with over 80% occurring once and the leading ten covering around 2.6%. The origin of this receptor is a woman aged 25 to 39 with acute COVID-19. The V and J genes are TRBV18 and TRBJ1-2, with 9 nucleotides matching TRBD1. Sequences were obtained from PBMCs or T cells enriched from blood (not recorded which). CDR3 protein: CASTSTAGTGSAYGYTF. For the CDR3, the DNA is TGTGCCAGCACCTCCACCGCCGGGACAGGGAGTGCCTATGGCTACACCTTC.